This T cell receptor beta chain stems from a study of blood T cells in healthy people across ages (dated by TCRdb to the mid-2010s). Background on the whole study: In model experiments, template switching captured roughly one uniquely barcoded TCR beta cDNA molecule for every two T cells. Using deep sequencing normalized with unique cDNA molecular identifiers, the study measured how TCR beta repertoire diversity changes with age. The donors were split into four age groups: young (average 16 years), middle-aged (around 37), aged (approximately 60) and long-lived (roughly 77). To avoid experimental bias, donors of different ages were randomly spread across the sequencing lanes. Using the same blood draw, the study looked at two additional independent replicas of 1 million unique cDNA reads for two donors, one aged 18 to 29 and the other aged 80 or older. Points the paper makes about the study in general: Observed TCR beta diversity per million T cells fell roughly linearly with age, and a significant reduction was already apparent by age approximately 41. Estimates of total diversity based on one million sequenced T cells were considered lower bounds and underestimates. The long-lived group showed more naive CD4+ T cells, fewer expanded clones and increased TCR diversity than the aged group, suggesting age selection. Because donor CMV infection status was unknown, age-related changes in expanded clonotypes were potentially confounded. Bulk unsorted PBMC profiling prevented conclusive comparison of naive and antigen-experienced compartments. A strong correlation was found between observed TCR beta diversity and the percentage of naive T cells measured by flow cytometry.

Donors were 39 systemically healthy Caucasian individuals from Russia aged 6 to 90 years. Each donor gave roughly 9 milliliters of peripheral blood, drawn into EDTA-treated Vacutainer tubes. Ficoll-Paque density-gradient centrifugation was used to isolate PBMCs, with at least 6 million obtained per sample. Total RNA was extracted from PBMCs with Trizol reagent, with at least 6 micrograms obtained per sample. For every donor, flow cytometry on a PBMC aliquot measured the percentage of naive CD45RAhigh/CD27high T cells. In the case of this clonotype: Its antigen is currently not known. Base qualities are not provided; no much larger clone lies one nucleotide away.

The receptor library was made with 5' RACE. Instrument on record: Illumina HiSeq 2500. The second PCR ran for roughly 6 to 11 cycles and used a J-beta primer mix along with a sample-barcoded 5' primer. A template-switch 5' adaptor carrying 12 random nucleotides introduced a unique molecular identifier onto each TCR beta cDNA molecule. At least 2.5 million CDR3-containing paired-end reads were obtained from each sample. All of the RNA was converted into first-strand cDNA using the Mint cDNA synthesis kit, with a TRBC-specific oligonucleotide serving as the primer. Following uracil-DNA glycosylase treatment, all cDNA underwent a first 18-cycle PCR with the universal primers M1SS and BC2_uni_R. The authors processed their data as follows. For normalization, 1 million high-quality reads were randomly selected from each sample, with every read carrying a distinct molecular identifier. Instead of being binned into consensus sequences, reads that shared molecular identifiers were thrown out. MiTCR, with a Q25 quality threshold and the strictest error-elimination algorithm, was used for CDR3 identification, clonotype clustering and error correction. Lower-bound total TCR beta diversity was estimated with a nonparametric unseen species model using Euler transformation. TCRdb reanalyzed the raw reads on its own, using fastp at Q25 for trimming and MiXCR for clone calling, and kept in-frame beta chains. Identical CDR3 protein sequences are pooled into one entry, listed with their most common genes and DNA. V and J calls and clone size were set by TCRdb, not the authors. This sample gives fewer than 800,000 distinct CDR3 sequences in total; 32% of them show up just once. The top ten hold approximately 15% of the sample.

From the cysteine up to the phenylalanine, the CDR3 has a length of 15 residues. CDR3 DNA only is kept here, 45 bases in frame from base 1. CDR1 SGDLS and CDR2 YYNGEE were looked up in the germline V gene. Clipping removes 1 base from V and 4 bases from J, with 8 as the unmatched junction base count. The specimen was blood. The V and J segments used are TRBV9 and TRBJ2-7; 7 middle bases align to TRBD2. The origin of this receptor is a woman older than 75 in good health. Donor details come from another sample of the same person, matched by shared clones. CDR3 loop: CASSVSPREQYEQYF. In nucleotides, the sequence is TGTGCCAGCAGCGTATCCCCGCGGGAGCAGTACGAGCAGTACTTC.